This T cell receptor beta chain was captured in a study of T cells in Graves' hyperthyroidism and ophthalmopathy. In its sample, this clonotype was seen many times. Duration under 3 months, a NOSPECS grade of at least 4, and a Clinical Activity Score of at least 3 characterized the ophthalmopathy patients. Clinical symptoms, serum thyroxine and TRAb, thyroid ultrasound and orbital computed tomography were used for the diagnoses. RNA transcripts served as the template for amplifying TCR beta CDR3 regions. TCR CDR3 underwent first-round RT-PCR with the HTBI primer set. MiXCR, applied by TCRdb to the multiplex PCR reads, yields one record per CDR3 protein. Here the sample spans hundreds of thousands of distinct CDR3 sequences, more than 15% being singletons. The sequenced sample was blood. The receptor's source is a woman aged 40-49 years with Graves' ophthalmopathy.

This chain's CDR3 is CATKDPIGSYYEQYF. In DNA, the CDR3 is TGTGCCACCAAAGACCCTATAGGTTCTTATTACGAGCAGTACTTC. The chain uses TRBV10-3 and TRBJ2-7; no clear D. CDR3 length equals 15 residues. V lost 10 bases, J lost 4 bases, and 23 bases lay in between. Germline CDR1 reads ENHRY; CDR2 reads SYGVKD.